A selection of T cell receptor beta chains follows, all from one sample in a study of blood T cells in healthy people across ages. TCRdb analysed the 5' RACE reads with MiXCR anew, one entry per CDR3 protein. This repertoire shows 700,000 to 850,000 distinct CDR3 sequences, 35% to 40% found once; its top ten account for 10% to 15%. The sample comprised blood. The receptors shown here come from a man aged 18 to 30 in good health. Each CDR3 is given with its conserved first and last residue. Each record gives: CDR3 protein, CDR3 DNA, V gene, clone size, J gene, D gene, CDR3 length. D genes are given only for firm matches. Only part of the rows carry a size: once, few, many, or a class if the clone is expanded.

CDR3 protein: CSADQRISGDYYEQYF
CDR3 DNA: TGCAGTGCTGACCAAAGAATATCGGGAGATTATTACGAGCAGTACTTC
V gene: TRBV20-1
clone size: .
J gene: TRBJ2-7
D gene: .
CDR3 length: 16

CDR3 protein: CASSLGPGLDTQYF
CDR3 DNA: TGTGCCAGCAGCTTAGGTCCAGGGTTAGATACGCAGTATTTT
V gene: TRBV7-3
clone size: few
J gene: TRBJ2-3
D gene: .
CDR3 length: 14

CDR3 protein: CASRITSLGTANTEAFF
CDR3 DNA: TGTGCCAGCAGGATCACTTCCCTGGGGACAGCTAACACTGAAGCTTTCTTT
V gene: TRBV28
clone size: many
J gene: TRBJ1-1
D gene: TRBD1
CDR3 length: 17

CDR3 protein: CASSFEGPRNEKLFF
CDR3 DNA: TGTGCCAGCAGCTTCGAGGGGCCTAGAAATGAAAAACTGTTTTTT
V gene: TRBV5-5
clone size: .
J gene: TRBJ1-4
D gene: .
CDR3 length: 15

CDR3 protein: CASSFEDTDTQYF
CDR3 DNA: TGTGCCAGCAGCTTCGAGGATACAGATACGCAGTATTTT
V gene: TRBV7-9
clone size: .
J gene: TRBJ2-3
D gene: .
CDR3 length: 13

CDR3 protein: CASILSFRQTRTDAQYF
CDR3 DNA: TGTGCCAGCATACTTTCCTTTCGACAGACCCGCACAGATGCGCAGTATTTT
V gene: TRBV5-5
clone size: .
J gene: TRBJ2-3
D gene: .
CDR3 length: 17

CDR3 protein: CSARSRMGDMAFF
CDR3 DNA: TGCAGTGCTAGAAGTCGGATGGGGGATATGGCTTTCTTT
V gene: TRBV20-1
clone size: few
J gene: TRBJ1-1
D gene: .
CDR3 length: 13

CDR3 protein: CASTPGGQSYNEQFF
CDR3 DNA: TGTGCCAGCACCCCGGGGGGGCAGTCCTACAATGAGCAGTTCTTC
V gene: TRBV12-3/TRBV12-4
clone size: many
J gene: TRBJ2-1
D gene: TRBD2
CDR3 length: 15

CDR3 protein: CASSQEWGALNTEAFF
CDR3 DNA: TGCGCCAGCAGCCAAGAGTGGGGAGCCTTGAACACTGAAGCTTTCTTT
V gene: TRBV4-3
clone size: few
J gene: TRBJ1-1
D gene: .
CDR3 length: 16

CDR3 protein: CASSLQGTGQYNEQFF
CDR3 DNA: TGTGCCAGCAGTCTTCAGGGGACAGGCCAGTACAATGAGCAGTTCTTC
V gene: TRBV6-5
clone size: .
J gene: TRBJ2-1
D gene: TRBD1
CDR3 length: 16

CDR3 protein: CASSPDGVSGNTIYF
CDR3 DNA: TGTGCCAGCAGCCCCGACGGGGTCTCTGGAAACACCATATATTTT
V gene: TRBV12-3/TRBV12-4
clone size: .
J gene: TRBJ1-3
D gene: .
CDR3 length: 15

CDR3 protein: CASKGTTYQEAQYF
CDR3 DNA: TGCGCCAGCAAAGGCACGACCTACCAAGAGGCCCAGTACTTC
V gene: TRBV5-1
clone size: .
J gene: TRBJ2-5
D gene: .
CDR3 length: 14

CDR3 protein: CAWSVLKGNEKLFF
CDR3 DNA: TGTGCCTGGAGTGTACTAAAGGGGAATGAAAAACTGTTTTTT
V gene: TRBV30
clone size: .
J gene: TRBJ1-4
D gene: .
CDR3 length: 14

CDR3 protein: CATSGQGSTEAFF
CDR3 DNA: TGTGCCACCAGCGGACAGGGGAGCACTGAAGCTTTCTTT
V gene: TRBV15
clone size: .
J gene: TRBJ1-1
D gene: TRBD1
CDR3 length: 13

CDR3 protein: CSVEVQGLGAYEQYF
CDR3 DNA: TGCAGCGTTGAAGTGCAAGGGTTGGGGGCCTACGAGCAGTACTTC
V gene: TRBV29-1
clone size: .
J gene: TRBJ2-7
D gene: .
CDR3 length: 15

CDR3 protein: CASSQSETEYGYTF
CDR3 DNA: TGCGCCAGCAGCCAATCGGAAACAGAGTATGGCTACACCTTC
V gene: TRBV4-1
clone size: few
J gene: TRBJ1-2
D gene: .
CDR3 length: 14

CDR3 protein: CASSLQGGITEAFF
CDR3 DNA: TGTGCCAGCTCACTTCAAGGGGGGATAACTGAAGCTTTCTTT
V gene: TRBV18
clone size: .
J gene: TRBJ1-1
D gene: .
CDR3 length: 14

CDR3 protein: CASSQAQGGGYTF
CDR3 DNA: TGTGCCAGCAGTCAAGCTCAGGGGGGAGGCTACACCTTC
V gene: TRBV12-3/TRBV12-4
clone size: .
J gene: TRBJ1-2
D gene: TRBD1
CDR3 length: 13

CDR3 protein: CASGPGQGIGYGYTF
CDR3 DNA: TGTGCCAGCGGGCCGGGACAGGGCATTGGCTATGGCTACACCTTC
V gene: TRBV25-1
clone size: .
J gene: TRBJ1-2
D gene: TRBD1
CDR3 length: 15

CDR3 protein: CASSSWGEETQYF
CDR3 DNA: TGTGCCAGCAGCTCCTGGGGCGAAGAGACCCAGTACTTC
V gene: TRBV9
clone size: .
J gene: TRBJ2-5
D gene: .
CDR3 length: 13

CDR3 protein: CAAGGQGDTDTQYF
CDR3 DNA: TGTGCCGCGGGAGGACAGGGCGACACAGATACGCAGTATTTT
V gene: TRBV6-5
clone size: .
J gene: TRBJ2-3
D gene: .
CDR3 length: 14

CDR3 protein: CASSWAALTGELFF
CDR3 DNA: TGCGCCAGCAGCTGGGCAGCCCTCACCGGGGAGCTGTTTTTT
V gene: TRBV5-1
clone size: .
J gene: TRBJ2-2
D gene: .
CDR3 length: 14

CDR3 protein: CASSLVISESQNYGHTF
CDR3 DNA: TGTGCCAGCAGCTTAGTGATATCGGAGTCGCAAAACTATGGCCACACCTTC
V gene: TRBV7-2
clone size: .
J gene: TRBJ1-2
D gene: .
CDR3 length: 17

CDR3 protein: CASSLEGGISNEQYF
CDR3 DNA: TGTGCCAGCAGCTTAGAAGGGGGGATTTCCAATGAGCAGTACTTC
V gene: TRBV11-3
clone size: few
J gene: TRBJ2-5
D gene: .
CDR3 length: 15

CDR3 protein: CASSLVGQGAGNEKLFF
CDR3 DNA: TGTGCCAGCAGTTTAGTGGGACAGGGGGCGGGAAATGAAAAACTGTTTTTT
V gene: TRBV12-3/TRBV12-4
clone size: few
J gene: TRBJ1-4
D gene: TRBD1
CDR3 length: 17